This T cell receptor beta chain was identified in a study of identical twins' blood T cells. This CDR3 is built from 13 residues. The germline V gene has CDR1 SGHAT and CDR2 FQNNGV. Study conclusions and caveats: Abundant TCRbeta CDR3s overlapped more between twins than with unrelated donors. Twin repertoire similarity may partly reflect shared environment. Twins reportedly had markedly more similar V usage than unrelated donors, even among out-of-frame TCRbeta clonotypes.

On this clonotype itself: Its matching antigen is unknown. One end of the junction fails to match germline, which may point to a read error.

Each TCR cDNA library carried sample-specific barcodes on both ends. Each CDR3 protein is one row after TCRdb ran MiXCR on the 5' RACE reads. The data hold a few hundred thousand distinct CDR3 sequences, with over 25% observed a single time. The clonotype comes from a woman aged 18 to 55 in good health. The sequencing sample was made of PBMCs. This chain uses TRBV11-2 with TRBJ2-7; TRBD2 is a possible D gene (5 bases). CDR3 region: CASSLGGSDEQYF. CDR3 bases: TGTGCCAGCAGCTTAGGAGGGTCTGACGAGCAGTATTTC.